The rows below give T cell receptor beta chains drawn from one sample of a study of blood T cell repertoires in COVID-19. Method: immunoSEQ multiplex PCR; TCRdb's copy keeps in-frame clones and lacks some. Here the sample spans under 25,000 clones, 88% being singletons. Input material: peripheral blood. These receptors all stem from a man in his 70s in a cohort sampled during active COVID-19. CDR3s include the opening cysteine and the closing phenylalanine or tryptophan. The D gene is left open where the match is weak. Where a row states a size, it is once, few, many or the class of an expanded clone; other rows omit it.

D gene	V gene	clone size	J gene	CDR3 DNA	CDR3 protein
TRBD1	TRBV28	-	TRBJ1-1	TGTGCCAGCAGTTTGGGCGGGACAGGGACTGAAGCTTTCTTT	CASSLGGTGTEAFF
TRBD1	TRBV7-9	-	TRBJ2-7	TGTGCCAGCAGCTTGGGCCGGACAGGTTCAGACGGCGAGCAGTACTTC	CASSLGRTGSDGEQYF
-	TRBV3-1/TRBV3-2	-	TRBJ2-1	TGTGCCAGCAGCAAGGGTGGGAGCAGGTCCTACAATGAGCAGTTCTTC	CASSKGGSRSYNEQFF
TRBD2	TRBV7-6	once	TRBJ2-3	TGTGCCAGCAGCCAAGGGAGGGGACTAGCGGGAAGGGCAGATACGCAGTATTTT	CASSQGRGLAGRADTQYF
TRBD1	TRBV19	once	TRBJ2-4	TGTGCCAGTAGTATGACGGACAGGGGATTGGCCAAAAACATTCAGTACTTC	CASSMTDRGLAKNIQYF
TRBD1	TRBV5-1	-	TRBJ1-2	TGCGCCAGCAGCCGAGGACAGGGGGATGGCTACACCTTC	CASSRGQGDGYTF
-	TRBV6-5	-	TRBJ2-5	TGTGCCAGCAGTTACTCGGCCCAAGAGACCCAGTACTTC	CASSYSAQETQYF
TRBD2	TRBV20-1	medium-sized	TRBJ2-2	TGCAGTGCTAGTTCGGGAGGGTGGACCGGGGAGCTGTTTTTT	CSASSGGWTGELFF
-	TRBV5-6	-	TRBJ2-7	TGTGCCAGCAGCTTGGAGGCGGGGAGGTACGAGCAGTACTTC	CASSLEAGRYEQYF
TRBD1	TRBV7-3	-	TRBJ1-6	TGTGCCAGCAGCTTAACTGGGACAGCCGTCAATTCACCCCTCCACTTT	CASSLTGTAVNSPLHF
-	TRBV5-1	-	TRBJ2-6	TGCGCCAGCAGCTTGGAGCTAACTGGGGCCAACGTCCTGACTTTC	CASSLELTGANVLTF
-	TRBV19	-	TRBJ1-2	TGTGCCAGTAGTACCCACTCATATGGCTACACCTTC	CASSTHSYGYTF
-	TRBV6-5	-	TRBJ2-7	TGTGCCAGCCGAGAGGGTCGGGTTTCGTCCTACGAGCAGTACTTC	CASREGRVSSYEQYF
TRBD1	TRBV6-5	-	TRBJ2-3	TGTGCCAGCAGCGCTTACAGGGGTTCAGATACGCAGTATTTT	CASSAYRGSDTQYF
TRBD1	TRBV18	few	TRBJ2-7	TGTGCCAGCTCATCCGGGACAGGGGCCTACGAGCAGTACTTC	CASSSGTGAYEQYF
-	TRBV7-9	-	TRBJ1-1	TGTGCCAGCAGCTCTATGGGAGGGAGCGCTGAAGCTTTCTTT	CASSSMGGSAEAFF
TRBD1	TRBV29-1	-	TRBJ1-1	TGCAGCGTTGGGGGACAGGGGGCAGGTGAAGCTTTCTTT	CSVGGQGAGEAFF
TRBD1	TRBV5-1	once	TRBJ2-1	TGCGCCAGCAGCTTGATCCCGGGACAGACCTACAATGAGCAGTTCTTC	CASSLIPGQTYNEQFF
TRBD1	TRBV28	-	TRBJ2-1	TGTGCCAGCACCCCGGGGGGGACAGGGGTCAATGAGCAGTTCTTC	CASTPGGTGVNEQFF
TRBD2	TRBV3-1/TRBV3-2	once	TRBJ2-2	TGTGCCAGCAGCTACTCGGGAGGCACCGGGGAGCTGTTTTTT	CASSYSGGTGELFF
-	TRBV28	-	TRBJ2-2	TGTGCCAGCAGTACAGGTTACTGGGAGCTGTTTTTT	CASSTGYWELFF
-	TRBV7-8	-	TRBJ1-1	TGTGCCAGCACCAACAGGGAGAACACTGAAGCTTTCTTT	CASTNRENTEAFF
-	TRBV7-9	once	TRBJ2-6	TGTGCCAGCAGATACGGGGGTTCTGGGGCCAACGTCCTGACTTTC	CASRYGGSGANVLTF
-	TRBV27	-	TRBJ1-1	TGTGCCAGCACGCCGGGAGGCAACACTGAAGCTTTCTTT	CASTPGGNTEAFF
TRBD1	TRBV9	-	TRBJ1-2	TGTGCCAGCAACTGGGACAGGGCCTCACTGGGCTATGGCTACACCTTC	CASNWDRASLGYGYTF
-	TRBV5-4	-	TRBJ2-1	TGTGCCAGCAGCTTCCCAGGACTGGATCTGGACAATGAGCAGTTCTTC	CASSFPGLDLDNEQFF
-	TRBV18	-	TRBJ1-1	TGTGCCAGCTCACCACCGGTACGGTTGAACACTGAAGCTTTCTTT	CASSPPVRLNTEAFF
-	TRBV6-6	once	TRBJ2-2	TGTGCCAGCAGTTACCCTAGGTTGAACACCGGGGAGCTGTTTTTT	CASSYPRLNTGELFF
-	TRBV21-1	-	TRBJ2-4	TGTGCCAGCAGCAAAAGGGACAGGGGTCAAAACATTCAGTACTTC	CASSKRDRGQNIQYF
-	TRBV7-2	-	TRBJ2-7	TGTGCCAGCAGCCTCGCGACGGGGTCCTACGAGCAGTACTTC	CASSLATGSYEQYF
TRBD1	TRBV4-1	once	TRBJ1-3	TGCGCCAGCAGCCAAGCTGGGACAGGGGATGGAAACACCATATATTTT	CASSQAGTGDGNTIYF
-	TRBV4-3	-	TRBJ1-1	TGCGCCAGCAGCCAAGATACCGGGGGCACTGAAGCTTTCTTT	CASSQDTGGTEAFF
TRBD1	TRBV7-2	-	TRBJ2-7	TGTGCCAGCAGCTACGACAGGGACTACGAGCAGTACTTC	CASSYDRDYEQYF
TRBD1	TRBV6-1	once	TRBJ1-6	TGTGCCAGCAGTGGCCGGGACAGGGGATTTTATAATTCACCCCTCCACTTT	CASSGRDRGFYNSPLHF
-	TRBV5-1	few	TRBJ1-1	TGCGCCAGCAGCTTAGCACAGGAGTACACTGAAGCTTTCTTT	CASSLAQEYTEAFF
-	TRBV20-1	-	TRBJ2-3	TGCAGTGCTAGTAGTCGGCCCGGGAGTAGCACAGATACGCAGTATTTT	CSASSRPGSSTDTQYF
-	TRBV4-3	-	TRBJ1-1	TGCGCCAGCAGCCCCCAATGGGCACAGGGAATCACTGAAGCTTTCTTT	CASSPQWAQGITEAFF
TRBD1	TRBV9	-	TRBJ1-4	TGTGCCAGCAGCCCTTGGGACAGTTCTAATGAAAAACTGTTTTTT	CASSPWDSSNEKLFF
-	TRBV7-9	-	TRBJ1-4	TGTGCCAGCAGCCGAGGACTGTCTGCAACTAATGAAAAACTGTTTTTT	CASSRGLSATNEKLFF
-	TRBV3-1/TRBV3-2	few	TRBJ1-5	TGTGCCAGCAGCCAAGCGGGGAGTAGCAATCAGCCCCAGCATTTT	CASSQAGSSNQPQHF
-	TRBV7-2	-	TRBJ2-7	TGTGCCAGCAGCTTGCCGAGGTCAGTAGACTCCTACGAGCAGTACTTC	CASSLPRSVDSYEQYF
TRBD1	TRBV9	-	TRBJ1-6	TGTGCCAGCAACAAGCGGGGACAGGTCTCCTATAATTCACCCCTCCACTTT	CASNKRGQVSYNSPLHF
TRBD2	TRBV5-1	-	TRBJ2-1	TGCGCCAGCAGCTTGGGACTAGCCGGGAGCTTGTACAATGAGCAGTTCTTC	CASSLGLAGSLYNEQFF
-	TRBV24-1	-	TRBJ1-5	TGTGCCACCAGTGATTCAGGGGTTAGCAATCAGCCCCAGCATTTT	CATSDSGVSNQPQHF
-	TRBV9	-	TRBJ1-1	TGTGCCAGCAGCGTAGGAAGGGGCACGGACACTGAAGCTTTCTTT	CASSVGRGTDTEAFF
-	TRBV5-8	-	TRBJ1-5	TGTGCCAGCAGCCGGGACAACAATCAGCCCCAGCATTTT	CASSRDNNQPQHF